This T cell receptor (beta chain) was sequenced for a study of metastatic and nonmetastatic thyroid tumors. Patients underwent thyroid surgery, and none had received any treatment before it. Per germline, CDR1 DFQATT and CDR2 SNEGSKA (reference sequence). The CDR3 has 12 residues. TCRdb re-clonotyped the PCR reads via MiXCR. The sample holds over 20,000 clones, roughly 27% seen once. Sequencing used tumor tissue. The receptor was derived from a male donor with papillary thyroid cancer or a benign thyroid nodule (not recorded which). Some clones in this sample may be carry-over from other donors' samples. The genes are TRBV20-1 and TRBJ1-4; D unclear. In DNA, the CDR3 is TGCAGCCCCGGACGGTTTAATGAAAAACTGTTTTTT. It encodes CSPGRFNEKLFF.